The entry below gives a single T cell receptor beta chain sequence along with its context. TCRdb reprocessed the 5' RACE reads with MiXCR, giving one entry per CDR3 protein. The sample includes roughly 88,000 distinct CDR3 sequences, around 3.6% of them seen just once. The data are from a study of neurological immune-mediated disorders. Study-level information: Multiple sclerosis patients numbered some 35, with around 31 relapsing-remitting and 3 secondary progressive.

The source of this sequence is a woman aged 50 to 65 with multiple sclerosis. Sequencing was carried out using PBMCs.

DNA of the CDR3: TGCGCCAGCAGCACGGGAGACGCAGTACGGCAGTACTTC. This translates into CASSTGDAVRQYF. The chain combines TRBV5-1 with TRBJ2-7; D may be TRBD2 (6 bases). V was pared by 4 bases and J by 9 bases, with 17 bases between. CDR1 SGHRS and CDR2 YFSETQ come from the germline V gene. The CDR3 totals 13 residues.